This T cell receptor (delta chain) was captured in a study of γδ T cells in repeated Plasmodium falciparum infection. Bulk repertoires came from Vgamma9/Vdelta2+ or Vdelta2-negative gammadelta T cells flow-sorted from PBMC. With 1 base removed from V and 9 bases from J, the gap between germline ends came to 12 bases. Germline V CDR1 and CDR2: TSWWSYY, QGS. The CDR3 is 13 amino acids. TCRdb reanalysed the multiplex PCR reads via CATT. The sample has tens of thousands of delta-chain clones; over 0.75% are singletons. Material for sequencing was gamma-delta T cells from blood. The chain carries TRDV1 and TRDJ1; D is uncertain. The sequence was collected from a pool of human donors (malaria-infected and uninfected, not separated). This CDR3 reads CALGEPLPWELIF. CDR3 nucleotides: TGTGCTCTTGGGGAACCACTGCCGTGGGAACTCATCTTT.